The TCR beta chain under discussion was sequenced for a study of cytomegalovirus exposure and HLA in healthy donors. Overall study results and limits: TCR beta chain V- and J-gene trimming was linked, in a later analysis, to a missense variant in DCLRE1C. Reports state that TCR beta sequences accurately predicted most subjects' HLA-A and HLA-B alleles. TCR sequences were mostly rare, though some public TCRs occurred in many donors.

This clone was seen just once. Its cognate antigen is unknown. The PCR contained 60 Vbeta and 13 Jbeta primers. Clones were sequenced by immunoSEQ multiplex PCR, and TCRdb holds only the in-frame ones, with some missing. The sample lists around 240,000 clones, roughly 82% occurring once. Germline CDR1 is GTSNPN and CDR2 is SVGIG (reference sequence). The junction had 7 bases not matched to a gene; V was cut back by 2 bases and J by 5 bases. This CDR3 contains 15 residues. The chain is built from TRBV30 and TRBJ2-3, with TRBD2 matching 10 bases. This sequence was found in a woman aged 40 to 50 in good health and CMV-seropositive. The source material was PBMCs. DNA for the CDR3: TGTGCCTGGAGTCGGAGCGGGAGGGGTGGAGATACGCAGTATTTT. Amino acid sequence: CAWSRSGRGGDTQYF.